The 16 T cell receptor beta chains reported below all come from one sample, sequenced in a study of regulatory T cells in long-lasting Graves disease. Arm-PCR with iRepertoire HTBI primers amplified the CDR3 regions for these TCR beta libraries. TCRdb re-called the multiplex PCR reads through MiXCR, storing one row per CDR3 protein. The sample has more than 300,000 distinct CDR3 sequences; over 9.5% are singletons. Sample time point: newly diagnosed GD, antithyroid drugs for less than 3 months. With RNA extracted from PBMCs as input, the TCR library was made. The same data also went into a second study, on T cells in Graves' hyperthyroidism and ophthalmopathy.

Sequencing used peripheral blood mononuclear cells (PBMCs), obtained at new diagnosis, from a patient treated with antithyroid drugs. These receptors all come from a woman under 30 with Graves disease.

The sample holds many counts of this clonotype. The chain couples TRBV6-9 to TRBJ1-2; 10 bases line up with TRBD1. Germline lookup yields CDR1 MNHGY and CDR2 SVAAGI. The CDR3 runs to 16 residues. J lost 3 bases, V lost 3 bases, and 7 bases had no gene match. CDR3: CASSYPTGQGYYGYTF. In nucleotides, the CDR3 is TGTGCCAGCAGTTACCCCACGGGACAGGGGTACTATGGCTACACCTTC.

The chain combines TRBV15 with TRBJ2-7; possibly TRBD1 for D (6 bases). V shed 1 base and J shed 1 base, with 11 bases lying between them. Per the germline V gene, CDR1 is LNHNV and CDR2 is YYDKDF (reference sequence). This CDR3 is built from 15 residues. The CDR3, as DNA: TGTGCCACCAGCAGAGCTAGGACAGCTTCCTACGAGCAGTACTTC. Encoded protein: CATSRARTASYEQYF.

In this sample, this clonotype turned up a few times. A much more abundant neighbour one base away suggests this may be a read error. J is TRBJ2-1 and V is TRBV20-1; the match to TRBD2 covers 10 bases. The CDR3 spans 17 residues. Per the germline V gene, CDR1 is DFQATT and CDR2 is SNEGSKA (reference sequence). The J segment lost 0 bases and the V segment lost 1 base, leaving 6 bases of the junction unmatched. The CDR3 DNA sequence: TGCAGTGCTAGAGGCCTACTAGCGGGGCGCTCCTACAATGAGCAGTTCTTC. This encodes CSARGLLAGRSYNEQFF.

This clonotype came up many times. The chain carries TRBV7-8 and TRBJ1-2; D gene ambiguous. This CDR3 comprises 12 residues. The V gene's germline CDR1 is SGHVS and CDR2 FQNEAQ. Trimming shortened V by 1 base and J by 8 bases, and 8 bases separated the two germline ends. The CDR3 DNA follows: TGTGCCAGCAGCTTAGACTCTGGAGGCTACACCTTC. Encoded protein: CASSLDSGGYTF.

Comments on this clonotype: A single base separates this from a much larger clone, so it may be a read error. Here the CDR3 DNA reads TGTTCCAGCTCACCGGAAAGGATGGCGATACCGGGCACTGAAGCTTTCTTT. Translation: CSSSPERMAIPGTEAFF. This rearrangement joins TRBV18 to TRBJ1-1; no firm D call. This CDR3 has 17 amino acids. CDR1 and CDR2 (germline): KGHSH, LQKENI.

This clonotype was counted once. CDR3: CASSLEAVSSGNTIYF. As DNA, the CDR3 is TGCGCCAGCAGCTTGGAGGCCGTGAGCTCTGGAAACACCATATATTTT. This chain links TRBV5-1 with TRBJ1-3; D is unclear. This CDR3 contains 16 residues. Germline CDR1 and CDR2: SGHRS and YFSETQ. With 0 bases removed from V and 0 bases from J, the gap between germline ends came to 10 bases.

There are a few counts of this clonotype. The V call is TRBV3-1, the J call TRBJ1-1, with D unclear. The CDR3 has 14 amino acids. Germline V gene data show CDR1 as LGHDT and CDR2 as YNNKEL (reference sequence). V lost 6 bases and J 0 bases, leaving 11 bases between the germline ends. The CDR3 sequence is CASRSVRVNTEAFF. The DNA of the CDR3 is TGTGCCAGCAGATCTGTTCGGGTGAACACTGAAGCTTTCTTT.

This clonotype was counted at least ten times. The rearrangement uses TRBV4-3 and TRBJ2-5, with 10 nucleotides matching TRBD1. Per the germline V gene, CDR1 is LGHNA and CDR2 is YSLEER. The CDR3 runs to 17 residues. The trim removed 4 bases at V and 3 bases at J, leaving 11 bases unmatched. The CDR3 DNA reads TGCGCCAGCAGCCTTTCTAAGGGACAGGGGATAGAAGAGACCCAGTACTTC. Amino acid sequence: CASSLSKGQGIEETQYF.

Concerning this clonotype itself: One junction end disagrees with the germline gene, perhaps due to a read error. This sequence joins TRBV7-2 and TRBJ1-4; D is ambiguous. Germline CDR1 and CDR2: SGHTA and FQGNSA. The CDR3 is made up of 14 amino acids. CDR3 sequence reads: CAGSLLLGSEKLFF. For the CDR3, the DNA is TGTGCCGGCAGCTTGCTTTTGGGGAGTGAAAAACTGTTTTTT.

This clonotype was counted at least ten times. For the CDR3, the DNA is TGTGCCAGCACTACTCTCCGGACAGGGACATACACCTTC. Translated, it gives CASTTLRTGTYTF. This chain joins TRBV28 and TRBJ1-2; 8 bases fit TRBD1. Germline V gene data show CDR1 as MDHEN and CDR2 as SYDVKM. This CDR3 contains 13 residues. The V gene end was trimmed by 7 bases and the J gene end by 11 bases; junction bases not matched to a gene: 12.

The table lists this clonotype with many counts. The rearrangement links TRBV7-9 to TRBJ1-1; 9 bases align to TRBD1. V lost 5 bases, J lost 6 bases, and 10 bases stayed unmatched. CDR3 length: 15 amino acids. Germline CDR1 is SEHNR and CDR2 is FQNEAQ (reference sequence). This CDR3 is CASSLALGDRAEAFF. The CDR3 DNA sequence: TGTGCCAGCAGCCTTGCCCTGGGGGACAGGGCTGAAGCTTTCTTT.

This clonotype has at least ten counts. The CDR3 sequence: CSARSGGGSTEAFF. The CDR3 DNA is TGCAGTGCTAGATCGGGCGGTGGGTCCACTGAAGCTTTCTTT. This chain links TRBV20-1 with TRBJ1-1, with D unresolved. Germline assignment: CDR1 DFQATT and CDR2 SNEGSKA (reference sequence). There are 14 residues in the CDR3. Trimming stripped 2 bases from V and 4 bases from J, with 14 bases between.

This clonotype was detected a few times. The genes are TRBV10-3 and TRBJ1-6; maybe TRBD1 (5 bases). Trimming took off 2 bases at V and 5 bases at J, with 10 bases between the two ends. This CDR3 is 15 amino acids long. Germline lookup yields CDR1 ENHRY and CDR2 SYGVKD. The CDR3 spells CAISEAAGNNSPLHF. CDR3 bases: TGTGCCATCAGTGAGGCGGCAGGGAATAATTCACCCCTCCACTTT.

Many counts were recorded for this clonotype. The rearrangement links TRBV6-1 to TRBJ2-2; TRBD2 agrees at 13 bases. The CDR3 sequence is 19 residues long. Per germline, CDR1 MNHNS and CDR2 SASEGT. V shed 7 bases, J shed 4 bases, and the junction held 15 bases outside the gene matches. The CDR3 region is CASTPGLAGLRGGTGELFF. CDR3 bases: TGTGCCAGCACGCCGGGACTAGCGGGACTAAGAGGGGGCACCGGGGAGCTGTTTTTT.

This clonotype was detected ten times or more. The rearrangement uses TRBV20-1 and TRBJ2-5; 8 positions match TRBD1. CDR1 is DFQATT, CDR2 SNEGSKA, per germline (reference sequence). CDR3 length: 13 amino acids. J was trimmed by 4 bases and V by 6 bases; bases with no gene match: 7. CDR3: CSANRGIGETQYF. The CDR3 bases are TGCAGTGCAAACAGGGGGATTGGAGAGACCCAGTACTTC.

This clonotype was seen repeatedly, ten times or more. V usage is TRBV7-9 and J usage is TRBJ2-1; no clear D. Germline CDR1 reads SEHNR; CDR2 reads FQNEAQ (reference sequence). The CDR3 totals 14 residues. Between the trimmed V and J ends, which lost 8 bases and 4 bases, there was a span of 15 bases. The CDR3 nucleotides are TGTGCCAGCTACCCGACCGCGCATTACAATGAGCAGTTCTTC. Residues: CASYPTAHYNEQFF.